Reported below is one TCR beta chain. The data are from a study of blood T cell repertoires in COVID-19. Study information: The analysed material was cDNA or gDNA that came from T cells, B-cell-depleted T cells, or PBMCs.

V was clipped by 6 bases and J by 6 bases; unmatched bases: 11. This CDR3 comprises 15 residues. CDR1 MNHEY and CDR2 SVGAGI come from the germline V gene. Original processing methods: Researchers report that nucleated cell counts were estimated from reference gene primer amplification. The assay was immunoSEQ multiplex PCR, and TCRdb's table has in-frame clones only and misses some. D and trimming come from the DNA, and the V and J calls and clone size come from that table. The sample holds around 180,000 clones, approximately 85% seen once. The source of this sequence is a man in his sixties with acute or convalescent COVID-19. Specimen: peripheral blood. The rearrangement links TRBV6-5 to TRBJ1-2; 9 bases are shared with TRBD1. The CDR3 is CASSRPGTGFHGYTF. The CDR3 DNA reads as TGTGCCAGCAGCCGTCCCGGGACAGGGTTTCATGGCTACACCTTC.